This T cell receptor beta chain was recorded in a study of blood T cell repertoires in COVID-19. The protocol was immunoSEQ multiplex PCR, while the TCRdb copy is restricted to in-frame clones and leaves out a portion. Of a few hundred thousand clones listed, approximately 87% are singletons. CDR1 is MDHEN and CDR2 is SYDVKM in the germline V gene. Trimming removed 4 bases at V and 3 bases at J, with 16 bases between. The CDR3 is 15 residues long. Specimen: peripheral blood. The chain recombines TRBV28 with TRBJ2-7, with D perhaps matching TRBD1 (6 bases). The clonotype was recovered from a woman in her 30s with COVID-19, enrolled during active disease. For the CDR3, the DNA is TGTGCCAGCAGTTCAGGACAGATCTTGAACTACGAGCAGTACTTC. Translating it yields CASSSGQILNYEQYF. The entire variable domain, with the rest obtained from reference TRBV28 and TRBJ2-7, is as follows: DVKVTQSSRYLVKRTGEKVFLECVQDMDHENMFWYRQDPGLGLRLIYFSYDVKMKEKGDIPEGYSVSREKKERFSLILESASTNQTSMYLCASSSGQILNYEQYFGPGTRLTVT.